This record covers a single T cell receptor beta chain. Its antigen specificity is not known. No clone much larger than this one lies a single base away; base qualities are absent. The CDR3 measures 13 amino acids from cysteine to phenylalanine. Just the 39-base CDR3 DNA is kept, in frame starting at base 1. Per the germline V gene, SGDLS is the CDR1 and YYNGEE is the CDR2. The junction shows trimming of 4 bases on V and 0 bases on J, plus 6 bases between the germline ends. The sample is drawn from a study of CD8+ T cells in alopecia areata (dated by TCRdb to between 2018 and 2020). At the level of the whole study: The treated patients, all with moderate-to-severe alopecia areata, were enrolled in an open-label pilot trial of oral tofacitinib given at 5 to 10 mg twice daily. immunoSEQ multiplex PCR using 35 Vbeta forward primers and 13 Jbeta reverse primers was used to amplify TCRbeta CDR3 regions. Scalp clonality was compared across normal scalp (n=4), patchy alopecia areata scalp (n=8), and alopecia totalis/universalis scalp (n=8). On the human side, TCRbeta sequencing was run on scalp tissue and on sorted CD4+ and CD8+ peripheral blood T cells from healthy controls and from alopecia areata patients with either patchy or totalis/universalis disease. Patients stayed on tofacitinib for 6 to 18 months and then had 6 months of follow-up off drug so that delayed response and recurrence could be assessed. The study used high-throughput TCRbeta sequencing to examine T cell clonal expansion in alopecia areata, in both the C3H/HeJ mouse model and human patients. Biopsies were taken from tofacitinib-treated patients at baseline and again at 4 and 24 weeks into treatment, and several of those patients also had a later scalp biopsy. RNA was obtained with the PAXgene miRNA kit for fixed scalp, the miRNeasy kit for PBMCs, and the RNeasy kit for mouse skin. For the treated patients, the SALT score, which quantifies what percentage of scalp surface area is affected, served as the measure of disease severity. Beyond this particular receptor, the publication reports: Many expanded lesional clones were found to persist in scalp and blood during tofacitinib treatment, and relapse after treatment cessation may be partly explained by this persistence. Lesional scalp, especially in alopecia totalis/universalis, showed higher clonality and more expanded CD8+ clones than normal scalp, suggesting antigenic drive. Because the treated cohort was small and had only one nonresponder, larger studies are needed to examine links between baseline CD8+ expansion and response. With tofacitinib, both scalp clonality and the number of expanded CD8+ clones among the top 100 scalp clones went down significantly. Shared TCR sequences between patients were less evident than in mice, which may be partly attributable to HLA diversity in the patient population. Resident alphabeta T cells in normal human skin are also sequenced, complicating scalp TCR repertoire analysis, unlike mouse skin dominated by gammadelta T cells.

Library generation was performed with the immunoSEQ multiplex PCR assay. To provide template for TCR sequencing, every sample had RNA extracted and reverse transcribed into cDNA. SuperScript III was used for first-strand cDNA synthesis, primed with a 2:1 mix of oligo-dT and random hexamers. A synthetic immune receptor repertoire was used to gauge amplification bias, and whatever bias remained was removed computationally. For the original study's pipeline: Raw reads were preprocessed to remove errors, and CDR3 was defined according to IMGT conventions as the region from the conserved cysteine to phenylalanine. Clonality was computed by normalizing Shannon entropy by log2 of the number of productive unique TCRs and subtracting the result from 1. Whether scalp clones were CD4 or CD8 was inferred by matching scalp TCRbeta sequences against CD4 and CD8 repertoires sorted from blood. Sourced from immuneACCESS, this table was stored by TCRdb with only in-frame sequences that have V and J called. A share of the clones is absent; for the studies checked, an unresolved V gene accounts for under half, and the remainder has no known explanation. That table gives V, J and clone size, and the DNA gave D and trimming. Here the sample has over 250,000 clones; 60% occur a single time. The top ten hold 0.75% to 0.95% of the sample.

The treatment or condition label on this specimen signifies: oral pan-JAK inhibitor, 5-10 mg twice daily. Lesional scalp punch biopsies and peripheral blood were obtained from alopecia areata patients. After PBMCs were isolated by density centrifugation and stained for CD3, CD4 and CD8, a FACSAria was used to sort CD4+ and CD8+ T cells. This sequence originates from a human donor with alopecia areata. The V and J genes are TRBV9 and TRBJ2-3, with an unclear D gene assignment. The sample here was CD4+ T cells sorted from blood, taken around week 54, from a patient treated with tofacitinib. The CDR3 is CASSTSSTDTQYF. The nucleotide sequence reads TGTGCCAGCAGCACGTCTAGCACAGATACGCAGTATTTT. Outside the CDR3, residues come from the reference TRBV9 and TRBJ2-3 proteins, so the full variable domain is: DSGVTQTPKHLITATGQRVTLRCSPRSGDLSVYWYQQSLDQGLQFLIQYYNGEERAKGNILERFSAQQFPDLHSELNLSSLELGDSALYFCASSTSSTDTQYFGPGTRLTVL.